These 23 T cell receptor beta chains came from one sample sequenced in a study of tumor-infiltrating lymphocytes in primary liver carcinoma. Starting from 500 ng of total RNA, TCR beta cDNA was produced with a primer in the constant region. Nested multiplex PCR, run for three rounds with slightly modified ARM-PCR, yielded TCR beta libraries. Amplification in the first two PCR rounds was performed using TRBV1-TRBV30 forward primers and a C-beta reverse primer for 9 to 11 cycles each. TCRdb processed the multiplex PCR reads anew with MiXCR; each CDR3 protein has one entry. The data contain approximately 190,000 distinct CDR3 sequences, about 85% of them singletons. Investigators took RNA and DNA out together from roughly 20-30 mg of unsorted bulk tissue. The specimen sequenced was tumor tissue from primary liver carcinoma. Receptors originate from a man aged 35 to 55 with primary liver carcinoma and hepatitis B virus infection.

In its sample, this clonotype ranks as medium-sized. The CDR3 DNA reads as TGTGCCAGCAGCTACGCAGGGGGCAAGGAGACCCAGTACTTC. Translation: CASSYAGGKETQYF. The chain has TRBV6-5 and TRBJ2-5, with 8 bases matching TRBD1. Germline CDR1 is MNHEY and CDR2 is SVGAGI. This CDR3 contains 14 residues. V shed 6 bases, J shed 5 bases, and the junction held 8 bases outside the gene matches.

The chain recombines TRBV14 with TRBJ1-2; 11 bases match TRBD1. The J segment lost 7 bases and the V segment lost 1 base, leaving 5 bases of the junction unmatched. The CDR3 extends over 15 amino acids. In germline, CDR1 is SGHDN, CDR2 FVKESK. The CDR3 DNA follows: TGTGCCAGCAGCCAAGCAAGGACAGGGGGCGCTGGCTACACCTTC. Protein: CASSQARTGGAGYTF.

About this clonotype itself: The germline gene is not matched at one end of the junction; a read error may be the cause. V and J are TRBV10-3 and TRBJ2-7; D unresolved. CDR1 ENHRY and CDR2 SYGVKD come from the germline V gene. This CDR3 region has 18 residues. CDR3 DNA: TGTGCCATCAGTGAGTCGGTCCGGCCGGTCCGTAGAGCCTACGAGCTGTACTTC. Protein product: CAISESVRPVRRAYELYF.

This clonotype has at least ten counts. The J gene is TRBJ2-1, the V gene TRBV12-3 or TRBV12-4; 7 nucleotides line up with TRBD2. The junction had 4 bases not matched to a gene; V was cut back by 2 bases and J by 0 bases. This CDR3 comprises 16 residues. Here the CDR3 DNA reads TGTGCCAGCAGTTTATCAGGGAGGGGCTCCTACAATGAGCAGTTCTTC. Its translation is CASSLSGRGSYNEQFF.

J is TRBJ2-1 and V is TRBV6-1, with 8 bases lining up with TRBD2. From germline, CDR1 is MNHNS and CDR2 SASEGT. V lost 9 bases and J lost 2; bases outside the gene matches: 18. There are 18 residues in the CDR3. The CDR3 nucleotides read TGTGCCAGAAGTAAAGGGATGGTGGGGCGGGGGGCCTACAATGAGCAGTTCTTC. This sequence encodes CARSKGMVGRGAYNEQFF.

This clonotype was counted only a few times. The junction and the germline gene differ at one end; a read error may be behind it. The genes are TRBV6-2 or TRBV6-3 and TRBJ2-7, with a tentative D call TRBD2 (5 bases). Germline V CDR1 and CDR2: MNHEY, SVGEGT. The CDR3 spans 14 residues. CDR3 nucleotides: TGTGCCAACAGTCTCTGGGCGGGTCCCTACGAACAGTACTTC. It codes for CANSLWAGPYEQYF.

Worth noting for this clonotype: This may stem from a read error, because a much larger clone lies one nucleotide away. The CDR3 ends on some other residue instead of the conserved phenylalanine or tryptophan, so this is likely a read error. This chain links TRBV30 with TRBJ2-2; D might be TRBD2 (6 bases). Germline CDR1 GTSNPN, CDR2 SVGIG (reference sequence). This CDR3 region has 15 residues. V lost 0 bases to trimming and J lost 3 bases, with 11 bases between them. DNA for the CDR3: TGTGCCTGGAGTGTATCGGGAGAGGACACCGGGGAGCTGTTTTTA. Its protein is CAWSVSGEDTGELFL.

V usage is TRBV5-1 and J usage is TRBJ1-6, with 8 bases lining up with TRBD1. V was pared by 4 bases and J by 8 bases, with 8 bases of the junction left unmatched. The CDR3 has 15 residues. CDR1 SGHRS and CDR2 YFSETQ come from the germline V gene. The CDR3 bases are TGCGCCAGCAGCGACTCGACAGGGGTGGATTCACCCCTCCACTTT. Encoded protein: CASSDSTGVDSPLHF. The whole variable domain, filled in from reference TRBV5-1 and TRBJ1-6, reads KAGVTQTPRYLIKTRGQQVTLSCSPISGHRSVSWYQQTPGQGLQFLFEYFSETQRNKGNFPGRFSGRQFSNSRSEMNVSTLELGDSALYLCASSDSTGVDSPLHFGNGTRLTVT.

Remarks on this clonotype: A read error may produce the germline difference seen at one junction end. J is TRBJ1-5 and V is TRBV5-1; no reliable D call. Germline assignment: CDR1 SGHRS and CDR2 YFSETQ. The CDR3 length is 15 residues. The CDR3 sequence: CASSLGGGANQPHHF. The CDR3 nucleotides read TGCGCCAGCAGCTTGGGGGGAGGCGCGAATCAGCCCCATCATTTT.

The chain couples TRBV11-1 to TRBJ2-7, with D tentatively TRBD2 (5 bases). This CDR3 contains 17 residues. The germline V gene has CDR1 SGHAT and CDR2 FQDESV (reference sequence). The CDR3 loop is CVSSIGPAGESSYEQYF. The CDR3, as DNA: TGTGTCAGTAGCATAGGGCCGGCGGGTGAAAGCTCCTACGAGCAGTACTTC. The variable domain in full, completed from reference TRBV11-1 and TRBJ2-7, reads EAEVAQSPRYKITEKSQAVAFWCDPISGHATLYWYRQILGQGPELLVQFQDESVVDDSQLPKDRFSAERLKGVDSTLKIQPAELGDSAMYLCVSSIGPAGESSYEQYFGPGTRLTVT.

With respect to this clonotype: Sequence at one end of the junction differs from germline and may be a read error. The chain combines TRBV4-2 with TRBJ2-1, with 8 bases aligning to TRBD1. The CDR3 is 16 residues long. In germline, CDR1 is LGHNA, CDR2 YNFKEQ. CDR3 coding DNA: TGTGCCAGCAGTCGACGGACAGGGTCAGGTGTCAATGAGCAGGTCTTC. Translated, it gives CASSRRTGSGVNEQVF.

This clonotype was counted a single time. One end of the junction does not line up with germline, which may come from a read error. The V and J genes are TRBV30 and TRBJ1-2; unclear D gene. The CDR3 runs to 12 residues. CDR1 and CDR2 from the germline V gene are GTSNPN and SVGIG (reference sequence). In DNA, the CDR3 is TGTGTCTGGAAAAGATTTCTCTATGGCTACACCTTC. This sequence encodes CVWKRFLYGYTF. The full variable domain, rest sourced from reference TRBV30 and TRBJ1-2, is SQTIHQWPATLVQPVGSPLSLECTVEGTSNPNLYWYRQAAGRGLQLLFYSVGIGQISSEVPQNLSASRPQDRQFILSSKKLLLSDSGFYLCVWKRFLYGYTFGSGTRLTVV.

Details on this clonotype: A clone one base away is much larger, so this may be a read error. This chain joins TRBV30 and TRBJ2-2; D not certain. The CDR3 length is 12 residues. Germline V gene data show CDR1 as GTSNPN and CDR2 as SVGIG (reference sequence). This chain's CDR3 is CTSERNTGELFF. The CDR3 coding sequence is TGTACCTCGGAGCGGAACACCGGGGAGCTGTTTTTT.

As concerns this clonotype: A much more abundant neighbour one base away suggests this may be a read error. The chain links TRBV30 to TRBJ2-7; 8 bases line up with TRBD1. The CDR3 is made up of 16 amino acids. Trimming at V came to 8 bases and at J to 2 bases, leaving 17 bases not matched to a gene. Per the germline V gene, CDR1 is GTSNPN and CDR2 is SVGIG (reference sequence). CDR3 in DNA: TGTGCCCGGTTAGGACCCGGGACAGGCCGAACCTACGAGCAGTACTTC. It codes for CARLGPGTGRTYEQYF.

A single count supports this clonotype. At one end, the junction sequence differs from germline, possibly due to a read error. This chain uses TRBV11-1 with TRBJ2-1; D is perhaps TRBD2 (5 bases). The CDR3 is made up of 14 amino acids. The germline gives CDR1 SGHAT, CDR2 FQDESV (reference sequence). The CDR3 is CASSLGVGAYEHFF. CDR3 coding DNA: TGTGCCAGCAGCTTGGGAGTGGGAGCCTATGAGCACTTCTTC.

In regard to this clonotype: Given the absence of the conserved phenylalanine or tryptophan at the CDR3 end, a read error is likely. The chain joins TRBV11-1 to TRBJ2-7; D remains ambiguous. This CDR3 contains 13 residues. Per germline, CDR1 SGHAT and CDR2 FQDESV (reference sequence). CDR3 protein: CASRGKLSYKQYL. In nucleotides, the CDR3 is TGTGCCAGCAGGGGGAAGCTATCCTACAAGCAGTACTTA.

This chain connects TRBV11-2 to TRBJ1-2; D remains unclear. The CDR3 has 13 amino acids. Per the germline V gene, CDR1 is SGHAT and CDR2 is FQNNGV. V was cut by 7 bases and J by 8 bases, with 17 bases left in between. CDR3 loop: CASISAGNSGYTF. For the CDR3, the DNA is TGTGCCAGCATCTCCGCCGGGAACTCCGGCTACACCTTC.

This rearrangement joins TRBV4-2 to TRBJ2-2, with D perhaps being TRBD1 or TRBD2 (5 bases each). V gave up 2 bases and J gave up 9 bases, with 16 bases separating them. The CDR3 loop spans 15 amino acids. Germline values: CDR1 LGHNA, CDR2 YNFKEQ. As DNA, the CDR3 is TGTGCCAGCAGCCAAACCCGGGGCATAACCAGGGAGCTGTTTTTT. This translates into CASSQTRGITRELFF.

This clonotype was observed a single time. The junction does not match germline at one end; this may be a read error. The chain combines TRBV6-5 with TRBJ2-1; the match to TRBD2 covers 8 bases. The length of the CDR3 is 15 residues. Germline CDR1 and CDR2: MNHEY and SVGAGI. The CDR3 nucleotides read TGTGCTAGCAGTTTGCGGGAGGTCGCCTACAATGAGAAGTTCTTC. Translating it yields CASSLREVAYNEKFF.

Concerning this clonotype: Since the CDR3 does not end with the conserved phenylalanine or tryptophan, this likely comes from a read error. The chain has TRBV11-2 and TRBJ2-5; TRBD1 might be the D (5 bases). Germline lookup yields CDR1 SGHAT and CDR2 FQNNGV. Trimming shortened V by 5 bases and J by 5 bases, and 27 bases separated the two germline ends. This CDR3 contains 18 residues. The CDR3 sequence: CASSHSSIQGTGRETQYL. CDR3 DNA: TGTGCCAGCAGCCATAGCTCAATCCAGGGTACTGGGCGTGAGACCCAGTACTTA.

A remark on this clonotype: With a much larger clone just one base away, this may be a read error. V gene TRBV10-3 combines with J gene TRBJ2-3; 11 bases agree with TRBD2. Germline loops: CDR1 ENHRY, CDR2 SYGVKD. The CDR3 length is 13 residues. In DNA form, the CDR3 reads TGTGCCGTTACTAGCGGGAGCACAGATATGCAGTATTTT. Its protein product is CAVTSGSTDMQYF.

The chain recombines TRBV29-1 with TRBJ2-3; D might be TRBD1 or TRBD2, each matching 5 bases. The CDR3 is 15 residues long. The germline CDR1 and CDR2 sequences are SQVTM and ANQGSEA. V was shortened by 5 bases and J by 2 bases, with 17 bases between the two germline ends. This CDR3 reads CSVKDGADITDTQYF. The CDR3 DNA sequence: TGCAGCGTTAAGGACGGGGCCGACATCACAGATACGCAGTATTTT.

Regarding this clonotype: Germline is not matched at one junction end, which may reflect a read error. The chain recombines TRBV4-3 with TRBJ2-6; a weak D match, TRBD1 (6 bases). Germline CDR1 LGHNA, CDR2 YSLEER. The CDR3 is 15 residues long. The CDR3 nucleotides are TGCGCCAGCAGCCACGGGACACCTGGGACCAACGTCCTGACTTTC. It is translated as CASSHGTPGTNVLTF.